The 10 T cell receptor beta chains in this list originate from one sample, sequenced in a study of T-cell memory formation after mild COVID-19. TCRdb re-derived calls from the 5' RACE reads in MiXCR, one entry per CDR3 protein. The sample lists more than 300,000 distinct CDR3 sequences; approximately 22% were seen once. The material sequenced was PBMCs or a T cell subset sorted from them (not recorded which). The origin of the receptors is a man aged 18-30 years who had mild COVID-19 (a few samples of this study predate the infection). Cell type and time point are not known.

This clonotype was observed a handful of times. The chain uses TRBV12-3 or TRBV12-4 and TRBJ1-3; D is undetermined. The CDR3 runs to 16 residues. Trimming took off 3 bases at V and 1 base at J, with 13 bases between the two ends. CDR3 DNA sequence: TGTGCCAGCAGTTTCCCTCGCTTAATATCTGGAAACACCATATATTTT. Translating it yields CASSFPRLISGNTIYF.

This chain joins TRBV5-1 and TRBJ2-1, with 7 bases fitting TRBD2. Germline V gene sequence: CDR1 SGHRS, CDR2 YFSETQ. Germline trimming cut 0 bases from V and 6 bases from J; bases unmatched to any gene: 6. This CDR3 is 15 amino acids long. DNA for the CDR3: TGCGCCAGCAGCTTGGAGAGCGGGGCCTTCAATGAGCAGTTCTTC. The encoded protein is CASSLESGAFNEQFF.

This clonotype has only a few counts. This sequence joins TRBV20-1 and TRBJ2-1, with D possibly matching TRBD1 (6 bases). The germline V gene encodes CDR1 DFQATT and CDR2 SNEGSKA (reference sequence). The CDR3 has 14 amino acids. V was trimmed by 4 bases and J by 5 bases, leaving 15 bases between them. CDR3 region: CSANPLDRDNEQFF. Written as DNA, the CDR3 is TGCAGTGCTAACCCCTTGGACAGAGACAATGAGCAGTTCTTC.

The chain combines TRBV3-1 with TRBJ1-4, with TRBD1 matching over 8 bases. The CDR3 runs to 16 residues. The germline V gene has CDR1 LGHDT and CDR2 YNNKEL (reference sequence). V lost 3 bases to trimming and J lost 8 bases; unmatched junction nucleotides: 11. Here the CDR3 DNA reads TGTGCCAGCAGCCAGTACCCCGGGACAGGAAACGAAAAACTGTTTTTT. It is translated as CASSQYPGTGNEKLFF.

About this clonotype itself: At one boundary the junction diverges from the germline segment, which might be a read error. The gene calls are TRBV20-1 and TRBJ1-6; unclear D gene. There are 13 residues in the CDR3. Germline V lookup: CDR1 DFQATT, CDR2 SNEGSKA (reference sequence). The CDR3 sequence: CSARLSYNSHLHF. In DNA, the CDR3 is TGCAGTGCTAGGCTCTCCTATAATTCACACCTCCACTTT.

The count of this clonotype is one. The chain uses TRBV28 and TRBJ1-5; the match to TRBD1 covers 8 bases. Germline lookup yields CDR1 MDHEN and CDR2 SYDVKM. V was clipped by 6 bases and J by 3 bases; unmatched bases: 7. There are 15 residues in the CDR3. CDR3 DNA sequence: TGTGCCAGCAGAGACCAGGGGGCGTTCAATCAGCCCCAGCATTTT. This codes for CASRDQGAFNQPQHF.

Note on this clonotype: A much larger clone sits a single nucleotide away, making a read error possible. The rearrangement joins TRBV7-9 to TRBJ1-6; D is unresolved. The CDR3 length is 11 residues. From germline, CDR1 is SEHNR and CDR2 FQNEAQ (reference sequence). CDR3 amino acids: CASSLDSPLNF. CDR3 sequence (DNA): TGTGCCAGCAGCTTAGATTCACCCCTCAACTTT.

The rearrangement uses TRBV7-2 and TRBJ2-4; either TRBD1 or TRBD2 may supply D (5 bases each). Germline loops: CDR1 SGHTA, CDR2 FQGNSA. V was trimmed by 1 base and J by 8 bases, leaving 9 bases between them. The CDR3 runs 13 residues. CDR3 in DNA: TGTGCCAGCAGCTTAGGGGGGTGGTACATTCAGTACTTC. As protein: CASSLGGWYIQYF.

The DNA for the CDR3 is TGTGCCAGTAGTATAGATAGAACGGCTAGCACAGATACGCAGTATTTT. Amino acids: CASSIDRTASTDTQYF. The V gene is TRBV19, the J gene TRBJ2-3; D not certain. Trimming cost V 0 bases and J 0 bases, with 10 bases left between them. Germline loops: CDR1 LNHDA, CDR2 SQIVND (reference sequence). CDR3 size: 16 residues.

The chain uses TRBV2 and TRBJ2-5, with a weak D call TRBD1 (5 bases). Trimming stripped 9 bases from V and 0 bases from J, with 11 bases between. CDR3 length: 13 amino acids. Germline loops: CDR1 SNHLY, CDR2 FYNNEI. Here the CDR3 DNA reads TGTGCCAGAGAAGGGGAAAACCAAGAGACCCAGTACTTC. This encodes CAREGENQETQYF.